This entry concerns a single TCR beta chain. The ends were cut back, 6 bases at V and 0 bases at J, with 18 bases in the middle. Per the germline V gene, CDR1 is LGHNA and CDR2 is YNFKEQ. The CDR3 covers 17 residues. TCRdb keeps only in-frame clones here, not all; method: immunoSEQ multiplex PCR. The sample yields around 40,000 clones, around 93% seen once. This specimen comes from a study of T cell changes during pregnancy in multiple sclerosis. V gene TRBV4-2 combines with J gene TRBJ2-4, with a possible D match to TRBD2 (5 bases). This receptor was identified in a female donor with multiple sclerosis, enrolled in a pregnancy study. This specimen consisted of CD4+ T cells from peripheral blood mononuclear cells, obtained before pregnancy. CDR3 amino acids: CASSQELVTRAKNIQYF. The CDR3 bases are TGTGCCAGCAGTCAGGAACTAGTCACTAGAGCCAAAAACATTCAGTACTTC.